This is a list of T cell receptor beta chains from one sample in a study of CD8 T cells in Susac syndrome. MiXCR, run by TCRdb on the immunoSEQ multiplex PCR reads, gives a single entry per CDR3 protein. In the table there are about 250,000 distinct CDR3 sequences, around 93% of which are singletons. Sequencing was carried out using CD4+ T cells from PBMCs. The receptors were sampled from a human donor with multiple sclerosis. The CDR3 runs from the conserved cysteine through the conserved F or W. The order of the fields is D gene, clone size, J gene, V gene, CDR3 protein, CDR3 DNA. D genes are given only for firm matches. Where a row states a size, it is once, few, many or the class of an expanded clone; other rows omit it.

D: -; size: -; J: TRBJ2-7; V: TRBV5-1; CDR3: CASSSSLGTYEQYF; DNA: TGCGCCAGCAGCTCATCGTTGGGGACCTACGAGCAGTACTTC
D: -; size: -; J: TRBJ2-1; V: TRBV18; CDR3: CASSPRGGEWIDEQFF; DNA: TGTGCCAGCTCACCAAGGGGGGGCGAGTGGATTGATGAGCAGTTCTTC
D: -; size: -; J: TRBJ1-2; V: TRBV7-9; CDR3: CASSLGQGYAF; DNA: TGTGCCAGCAGCTTAGGCCAGGGTTACGCCTTC
D: -; size: once; J: TRBJ1-1; V: TRBV14; CDR3: CASSQERSGGTEAFF; DNA: TGTGCCAGCAGCCAAGAAAGGAGCGGGGGCACTGAAGCTTTCTTT
D: -; size: -; J: TRBJ2-2; V: TRBV5-6; CDR3: CASGSQGGELFF; DNA: TGTGCCAGCGGGAGCCAGGGCGGGGAGCTGTTTTTT
D: TRBD1; size: -; J: TRBJ1-5; V: TRBV18; CDR3: CASSPGQIGPQHF; DNA: TGTGCCAGCTCACCGGGACAGATAGGGCCCCAGCATTTT
D: TRBD1; size: once; J: TRBJ1-2; V: TRBV6-6; CDR3: CASSRQGADYGYTF; DNA: TGTGCCAGCAGTAGACAGGGGGCTGACTATGGCTACACCTTC
D: -; size: -; J: TRBJ1-5; V: TRBV20-1; CDR3: CSARLGGPDNQPQHF; DNA: TGCAGTGCTAGACTGGGGGGGCCAGACAATCAGCCCCAGCATTTT
D: -; size: once; J: TRBJ1-2; V: TRBV20-1; CDR3: CSARVAENYGYTF; DNA: TGCAGTGCTAGAGTTGCGGAAAACTATGGCTACACCTTC
D: -; size: -; J: TRBJ1-5; V: TRBV6-5; CDR3: CASSPGRAGNQPQLF; DNA: TGTGCCAGCAGTCCGGGCAGGGCGGGCAATCAGCCCCAGCTTTTT
D: -; size: -; J: TRBJ1-2; V: TRBV20-1; CDR3: CSASSSLGIYGYTF; DNA: TGCAGTGCTAGTTCCTCTCTAGGGATCTATGGCTACACCTTC
D: -; size: -; J: TRBJ1-3; V: TRBV4-1; CDR3: CASSQDPPGRGSGNTIYF; DNA: TGCGCCAGCAGCCAAGATCCCCCTGGACGGGGCTCTGGAAACACCATATATTTT
D: TRBD1; size: once; J: TRBJ1-2; V: TRBV20-1; CDR3: CSADDRGDYGYTF; DNA: TGCAGTGCAGACGACAGGGGTGACTATGGCTACACCTTC